The T cell receptor beta chain under discussion was sequenced for a study of monozygotic twins with inflammatory bowel disease. As to this clonotype: Antigen: not known.

TCRdb reprocessed the 5' RACE reads and keeps a single row for each CDR3 protein, giving no DNA. The sample is made up of about 160,000 distinct CDR3 sequences, and the top ten hold approximately 2.8% of it. The study's findings and limits: Support was lacking for any single strong IBD-associated signal or clonotype.

This CDR3 comprises 13 residues. From germline, CDR1 is KGHDR and CDR2 SFDVKD. The sample was blood. This clonotype originated in a human donor with ulcerative colitis or Crohn's disease, or a healthy co-twin of an affected twin (not recorded which). J is TRBJ2-2 and V is TRBV24-1; TCRdb's assignment of TRBD1 cannot be checked, as there is no DNA. The CDR3 loop reads CATSDSGSGELFF.